This T cell receptor (beta chain) was sequenced during a study of shared clonotypes between healthy human individuals. Study conclusions and caveats: It was expected that sequencing depth would affect clonotype sharing among donors.

V lost 4 bases and J 7 bases, leaving 19 bases between the germline ends. The CDR3 has 15 amino acids. Germline CDR1 reads SQVTM; CDR2 reads ANQGSEA. Comment on this clone: What it binds is not known.

Some clones are missing from TCRdb's copy, which holds only in-frame ones; the method was immunoSEQ multiplex PCR. The sample has roughly 660,000 clones, less than 95% seen once. The chain carries TRBV29-1 and TRBJ2-2, with D possibly TRBD2 on 5 matching bases. The source is a man between 18 and 29 years old in good health. Some clones in this sample may be carry-over from other donors' samples. Sequencing input: memory CD8+ T cells from PBMCs. Specified subset: CD45RO+ cells pooled with CCR7-negative TemRA cells. The DNA of the CDR3 is TGCAGCGTTGTAACTGGTCCGAGGGCCCACGGGGAGCTGTTTTTT. Translation gives CSVVTGPRAHGELFF.